The next 32 T cell receptor beta chains were all read from a single sample in a study of T cell responses to AZD1222 COVID-19 vaccine. Sequencing was performed with immunoSEQ multiplex PCR; in TCRdb, only in-frame clones are kept and a portion is missing. Of 85,000 to 120,000 clones in the sample, 84% were seen once. The sample was peripheral blood, taken on day 0 of AZD1222 vaccination. These receptors were obtained from an adult in good health.

This clone was counted between two and nine times. The chain recombines TRBV11-2 with TRBJ2-1; TRBD2 matches at 9 bases. The CDR3 is 15 amino acids. The germline CDR1 and CDR2 sequences are SGHAT and FQNNGV. V was clipped by 5 bases and J by 2 bases; unmatched bases: 4. The CDR3 protein is CASSKSGGPYNEQFF. The DNA of the CDR3 is TGTGCCAGCAGCAAAAGCGGGGGGCCCTACAATGAGCAGTTCTTC.

The gene calls are TRBV24-1 and TRBJ2-1; 10 nucleotides align to TRBD1. The CDR3 sequence is 19 residues long. V dropped 7 bases and J dropped 4; count of bases not matched to a gene: 18. CDR1 and CDR2 from the germline V gene are KGHDR and SFDVKD. The CDR3 region has the DNA TGTGCCACCAGCGGTAGTCGACAGGGGGCTCTAGGGGGATACAATGAGCAGTTCTTC. It yields the protein CATSGSRQGALGGYNEQFF.

This clone was observed a handful of times. This chain links TRBV4-3 with TRBJ1-2; 8 bases line up with TRBD1. V was clipped by 1 base and J by 1 base; unmatched bases: 14. The CDR3 has 19 residues. CDR1 and CDR2 from the germline V gene are LGHNA and YSLEER. CDR3 bases: TGCGCCAGCAGCCAAGCGGATTCAGGGGGCGTAGGGGTTAACTATGGCTACACCTTC. Residues: CASSQADSGGVGVNYGYTF.

The chain joins TRBV28 to TRBJ1-6; 7 positions agree with TRBD1. V lost 5 bases and J lost 10; bases outside the gene matches: 8. Germline V CDR1 and CDR2: MDHEN, SYDVKM. There are 14 residues in the CDR3. The CDR3 nucleotides are TGTGCCAGCAGTGTGGGGGACAGCGCATCACCCCTCCACTTT. This gives the protein CASSVGDSASPLHF.

CDR3 loop: CASSYLRGSSPLHF. CDR3 coding DNA: TGTGCCAGCAGTTACTTGCGGGGGTCGTCACCCCTCCACTTT. The chain links TRBV6-2 or TRBV6-3 to TRBJ1-6; tentatively, D is TRBD1 (5 bases). This CDR3 has 14 residues. The germline CDR1 and CDR2 sequences are MNHEY and SVGEGT. V shed 1 base and J shed 10 bases, with 11 bases lying between them.

The rearrangement uses TRBV6-5 and TRBJ1-3, with TRBD1 identical over 8 bases. Germline assignment: CDR1 MNHEY and CDR2 SVGAGI. There are 14 residues in the CDR3. Trimming cost V 6 bases and J 0 bases; bases outside gene matches: 1. The CDR3 reads CASRDRGSGNTIYF. CDR3 nucleotide sequence: TGTGCCAGCAGAGACAGGGGCTCTGGAAACACCATATATTTT.

The V gene is TRBV18, the J gene TRBJ2-7; TRBD1 matches at 9 bases. The V gene end was trimmed by 3 bases and the J gene end by 7 bases; junction bases not matched to a gene: 4. The CDR3 extends over 13 amino acids. Germline V gives CDR1 KGHSH, CDR2 LQKENI. DNA for the CDR3: TGTGCCAGCTCACCGGGACAGGGTCAGGAGCAGTACTTC. This codes for CASSPGQGQEQYF.

This chain joins TRBV4-2 and TRBJ2-1; 9 bases align to TRBD2. The CDR3 consists of 16 residues. CDR1 is LGHNA, CDR2 YNFKEQ, per germline. After removal of 0 bases from V and 6 bases from J, the junction contained 6 bases not matched to a gene. The chain's CDR3 is CASSQDRGGAFNEQFF. CDR3 nucleotides: TGTGCCAGCAGCCAAGATCGCGGGGGGGCGTTCAATGAGCAGTTCTTC.

The V and J genes are TRBV2 and TRBJ1-5, with TRBD1 as a possible D gene (6 bases). Germline loops: CDR1 SNHLY, CDR2 FYNNEI. V was trimmed by 4 bases and J by 0 bases, leaving 13 bases between them. The CDR3 consists of 16 residues. CDR3 coding DNA: TGTGCCAGCAGTGGTCCAGGGGATTATAGCAATCAGCCCCAGCATTTT. Translated: CASSGPGDYSNQPQHF.

This clone was counted between two and nine times. The genes are TRBV7-6 and TRBJ2-7; the match to TRBD2 covers 9 bases. V was pared by 6 bases and J by 4 bases, with 4 bases of the junction left unmatched. This CDR3 has 13 residues. Germline V CDR1 and CDR2: SGHVS, FNYEAQ. The DNA for the CDR3 is TGTGCCAGCAGTCCTAGCGGGACTTACGAGCAGTACTTC. Residues: CASSPSGTYEQYF.

The chain is built from TRBV4-3 and TRBJ2-3; 8 bases map to TRBD2. V shed 0 bases, J shed 2 bases, and the junction held 4 bases outside the gene matches. CDR1 is LGHNA and CDR2 is YSLEER in the germline V gene. The CDR3 is 16 amino acids. Written as DNA, the CDR3 is TGCGCCAGCAGCCAAGATCGACTAGCGACCACAGATACGCAGTATTTT. Its protein product is CASSQDRLATTDTQYF.

The rearrangement uses TRBV6-6 and TRBJ1-5; maybe TRBD1 (6 bases). This CDR3 spans 15 amino acids. Germline values: CDR1 MNHNY, CDR2 SVGAGI (reference sequence). V shed 6 bases and J shed 1 base, with 13 bases lying between them. The CDR3 loop is CASSRHRESNQPQHF. The CDR3 DNA follows: TGTGCCAGCAGCCGCCACAGGGAGAGCAATCAGCCCCAGCATTTT.

The chain recombines TRBV2 with TRBJ2-3, with 10 bases aligning to TRBD2. CDR3 size: 15 residues. From germline, CDR1 is SNHLY and CDR2 FYNNEI. Losses at the gene ends were 7 bases for V and 0 bases for J; bases not matched to a gene: 4. CDR3 loop: CASTSSGSSTDTQYF. For the CDR3, the DNA is TGTGCCAGCACCTCTAGCGGGAGTAGCACAGATACGCAGTATTTT.

The rearrangement joins TRBV28 to TRBJ1-1, with D tentatively TRBD1 (6 bases). The CDR3 loop spans 13 amino acids. V lost 2 bases to trimming and J lost 4 bases, with 8 bases between them. Germline lookup yields CDR1 MDHEN and CDR2 SYDVKM. CDR3 DNA: TGTGCCAGCAGTTTAGGCAGGGGCACTGAAGCTTTCTTT. As protein: CASSLGRGTEAFF. Looking up the rest from reference TRBV28 and TRBJ1-1 gives the full variable domain: DVKVTQSSRYLVKRTGEKVFLECVQDMDHENMFWYRQDPGLGLRLIYFSYDVKMKEKGDIPEGYSVSREKKERFSLILESASTNQTSMYLCASSLGRGTEAFFGQGTRLTVV.

V usage is TRBV18 and J usage is TRBJ2-1; D is possibly TRBD2 (6 bases). The CDR3 is 13 amino acids. Germline CDR1 is KGHSH and CDR2 is LQKENI. Trimming shortened V by 3 bases and J by 8 bases, and 11 bases separated the two germline ends. The chain's CDR3 is CASSPGGTDEQFF. The CDR3 bases are TGTGCCAGCTCACCGGGAGGTACCGATGAGCAGTTCTTC.

The rearrangement uses TRBV11-3 and TRBJ1-2; D not resolved. Germline lookup yields CDR1 SGHNT and CDR2 YENEEA. V lost 3 bases and J 6 bases, leaving 8 bases between the germline ends. The CDR3 sequence is 12 residues long. This CDR3 reads CASSFSTDGYTF. The CDR3 DNA reads TGTGCCAGCAGCTTCTCAACGGATGGCTACACCTTC.

The V call is TRBV5-1, the J call TRBJ1-3; 8 nucleotides agree with TRBD1. V lost 3 bases and J lost 2; bases outside the gene matches: 4. CDR3 length: 15 residues. CDR1 is SGHRS, CDR2 YFSETQ, per germline. CDR3 loop: CASSSTGDTGNTIYF. For the CDR3, the DNA is TGCGCCAGCAGCTCGACAGGGGATACTGGAAACACCATATATTTT.

This chain joins TRBV5-4 and TRBJ2-3; D gene uncertain. Trimming removed 0 bases at V and 3 bases at J, with 11 bases between. From germline, CDR1 is SGHNT and CDR2 YYREEE (reference sequence). The CDR3 covers 15 residues. CDR3 loop: CASSLDGWGTDTQYF. CDR3 DNA sequence: TGTGCCAGCAGCTTGGACGGATGGGGAACAGATACGCAGTATTTT.

The V and J genes are TRBV7-6 and TRBJ2-5, with 9 bases fitting TRBD1. CDR3 length equals 17 residues. The J segment lost 4 bases and the V segment lost 3 bases, leaving 12 bases of the junction unmatched. Looked up from germline, CDR1 is SGHVS and CDR2 is FNYEAQ. The CDR3 sequence: CASSLESGTGRRETQYF. CDR3 coding DNA: TGTGCCAGCAGCTTGGAATCCGGGACAGGGCGGAGAGAGACCCAGTACTTC.

The V and J genes are TRBV20-1 and TRBJ1-1; D is ambiguous. This CDR3 comprises 14 residues. The germline V gene has CDR1 DFQATT and CDR2 SNEGSKA (reference sequence). V gave up 3 bases and J gave up 0 bases, with 11 bases separating them. CDR3 residues: CSASFQTMNTEAFF. The CDR3 DNA reads as TGCAGTGCTAGTTTCCAGACCATGAACACTGAAGCTTTCTTT.

This clone was observed once. V usage is TRBV14 and J usage is TRBJ1-2; perhaps TRBD1 as D (5 bases). CDR3 length equals 19 residues. The germline V and J ends were trimmed by 1 base and 0 bases, with 21 bases remaining between them. Germline V gene data show CDR1 as SGHDN and CDR2 as FVKESK. The CDR3 region is CASSQGVGQGAGANYGYTF. In DNA, the CDR3 is TGTGCCAGCAGCCAAGGTGTGGGGCAGGGTGCTGGAGCTAACTATGGCTACACCTTC.

The chain links TRBV7-9 to TRBJ2-7; 10 bases align to TRBD1. J lost 11 bases, V lost 5 bases, and 6 bases had no gene match. Germline assignment: CDR1 SEHNR and CDR2 FQNEAQ (reference sequence). The CDR3 consists of 12 residues. Here the CDR3 DNA reads TGTGCCAGCAGCACGGGACAGGGGATAGAGTACGTC. It translates to CASSTGQGIEYV.

Here the CDR3 DNA reads TGTGCCAGCAGGGCTGGACAGGGGCCTGACTATGGCTACACCTTC. It translates to CASRAGQGPDYGYTF. The chain carries TRBV2 and TRBJ1-2, with 9 nucleotides matching TRBD1. CDR1 and CDR2 (germline): SNHLY, FYNNEI. The junction had 8 bases not matched to a gene; V was cut back by 6 bases and J by 3 bases. The CDR3 totals 15 residues. The entire variable domain, with the rest obtained from reference TRBV2 and TRBJ1-2, is as follows: EPEVTQTPSHQVTQMGQEVILRCVPISNHLYFYWYRQILGQKVEFLVSFYNNEISEKSEIFDDQFSVERPDGSNFTLKIRSTKLEDSAMYFCASRAGQGPDYGYTFGSGTRLTVV.

V is TRBV11-2 and J is TRBJ2-1; 7 nucleotides match TRBD2. The CDR3 loop spans 16 amino acids. CDR1 and CDR2 from the germline V gene are SGHAT and FQNNGV. V lost 1 base, J lost 2 bases, and 5 bases stayed unmatched. The CDR3, as DNA: TGTGCCAGCAGCTTAGTGGGGGGGTGGACCTACAATGAGCAGTTCTTC. It encodes CASSLVGGWTYNEQFF.

This chain connects TRBV28 to TRBJ2-7, with 9 bases aligning to TRBD2. Germline values: CDR1 MDHEN, CDR2 SYDVKM. CDR3 length: 18 residues. The V and J ends lost 6 bases and 4 bases, in that order; junction bases with no gene match: 19. The CDR3 sequence is CASRLRFGSGSRVYEQYF. DNA for the CDR3: TGTGCCAGCAGGTTGAGGTTTGGTAGCGGGAGCCGCGTTTACGAGCAGTACTTC.

The chain links TRBV24-1 to TRBJ1-2, with 8 bases aligning to TRBD1. V was clipped by 4 bases and J by 6 bases; unmatched bases: 9. The CDR3 contains 15 residues. Per the germline V gene, CDR1 is KGHDR and CDR2 is SFDVKD. The CDR3 loop reads CATSDSRTGRNGYTF. CDR3 nucleotides: TGTGCCACCAGTGACTCCCGGACAGGGAGGAATGGCTACACCTTC.

The J gene is TRBJ1-1, the V gene TRBV6-2 or TRBV6-3; 7 nucleotides match TRBD1. With V trimmed by 6 bases and J by 0 bases, 13 bases remained unmatched. This CDR3 is built from 17 residues. The germline CDR1 and CDR2 sequences are MNHEY and SVGEGT. CDR3 coding DNA: TGTGCCAGCAGCCGACGGGGTACCGGGACAGTGAACACTGAAGCTTTCTTT. Protein: CASSRRGTGTVNTEAFF.

The chain links TRBV28 to TRBJ1-5; TRBD1 agrees at 10 bases. The ends lost 6 bases at V and 1 base at J; junction bases unmatched: 12. The CDR3 runs to 18 residues. CDR1 MDHEN and CDR2 SYDVKM come from the germline V gene. CDR3 sequence reads: CASRNDRGRLGSNQPQHF. CDR3 coding DNA: TGTGCCAGCAGAAATGACAGGGGGCGTTTGGGCAGCAATCAGCCCCAGCATTTT.

This chain links TRBV5-6 with TRBJ2-5; D may be TRBD1 (6 bases). CDR1 is SGHDT, CDR2 YYEEEE, per germline. The CDR3 has 13 residues. The V end lost 4 bases, the J end lost 5 bases, and 12 bases lay between the germline ends. CDR3 region: CASSPGQGETQYF. The CDR3 DNA reads TGTGCCAGCAGCCCCGGCCAGGGGGAGACCCAGTACTTC.

The V call is TRBV19, the J call TRBJ1-1, with TRBD1 matching 7 bases. The V segment lost 3 bases and the J segment 9 bases; nucleotides outside the gene matches: 7. The CDR3 totals 13 residues. The germline V gene has CDR1 LNHDA and CDR2 SQIVND (reference sequence). This CDR3 is CASSMGTEGKAFF. DNA of the CDR3: TGTGCCAGTAGTATGGGGACAGAGGGTAAAGCTTTCTTT.

This sequence joins TRBV10-3 and TRBJ1-5; D uncertain. The V end lost 11 bases, the J end lost 0 bases, and 14 bases lay between the germline ends. Germline-derived CDR1 and CDR2 are ENHRY and SYGVKD. The CDR3 extends over 14 amino acids. CDR3 DNA: TGTGCCTCACAACCTGGACTTAGCAATCAGCCCCAGCATTTT. Its translation: CASQPGLSNQPQHF.

The chain combines TRBV10-3 with TRBJ2-7, with D possibly matching TRBD2 (6 bases). Deletions cut 6 bases from V and 0 bases from J, with 15 bases between. Looked up from germline, CDR1 is ENHRY and CDR2 is SYGVKD. CDR3 length: 15 residues. The CDR3 loop is CAIRAGTASSYEQYV. The CDR3 DNA reads as TGTGCCATCAGAGCAGGGACTGCGAGCTCCTACGAGCAGTACGTC.